The present entry profiles one T cell receptor (beta chain) with its context. The antigen remains undetermined. This entry belongs to a study of T cells in localized non-small cell lung cancer. Notes on the study in general: With higher T cell density in blood came longer overall survival.

The CDR3 is 15 residues long. In germline, CDR1 is KGHSH, CDR2 LQKENI. V was shortened by 0 bases and J by 2 bases, with 10 bases between the two germline ends. TCRdb's copy holds only in-frame clones and misses some; the assay was immunoSEQ multiplex PCR. The sample yields approximately 30,000 clones, around 93% seen once. This chain connects TRBV18 to TRBJ1-2; D gene ambiguous. This TCR was sampled from a female donor older than 55 with stage II lung adenocarcinoma. Sequencing was performed on peripheral blood mononuclear cells, taken before any cancer treatment. The CDR3 bases are TGTGCCAGCTCACCACCGTCCCTAGGGAACTATGGCTACACCTTC. This encodes CASSPPSLGNYGYTF.